Listed below are T cell receptor beta chains from one sample, sequenced in a study of post-analysis software for immune sequencing data. TCRdb processed the PCR reads anew with MiXCR; each CDR3 protein has one entry. In the table there are hundreds of thousands of distinct CDR3 sequences, roughly 58% of which are singletons. The specimen sequenced was blood. The receptors shown here come from a girl under 18 with multiple sclerosis. Each CDR3 is given without its conserved first and last residue.

TRBJ2-3,TRBV5-1,ASSPFRLALRADTQY
TRBJ2-7,TRBV20-1,SARGRGLSYEQY
TRBJ1-3,TRBV7-3,ASSLVGSSGNTIY
TRBJ2-1,TRBV15,ATSEGYNEQF
TRBJ2-7,TRBV7-9,ASSATGTGGGLEQY
TRBJ1-2,TRBV7-2,ASSRGQGANYGYT
TRBJ2-6,TRBV3-1,ASRPYSGANVRT
TRBJ1-2,TRBV20-1,SAREEGGYGYT
TRBJ1-2,TRBV20-1,SARDVRDRDGYT
TRBJ1-2,TRBV9,ASSVDSRHYGYT
TRBJ2-6,TRBV2,ASSRGHSGANVLT
TRBJ1-2,TRBV15,ATSRDLGDRGGYT
TRBJ1-2,TRBV28,ASTGGYGYT
TRBJ1-4,TRBV7-9,ASSTSTGTNEKLF
TRBJ2-1,TRBV6-2/TRBV6-3,ASRDGTRWSEQF
TRBJ2-4,TRBV15,ATSRVGQTTAKNIQY
NA,TRBV12-3/TRBV12-4,ASSSLRDSYEQY